This paragraph covers one TCR beta chain sequence. What it binds is unknown. TCRdb re-called the RT-PCR reads through MiXCR, storing one row per CDR3 protein. The sample includes about 520,000 distinct CDR3 sequences, about 25% of them seen just once. This specimen belongs to a study of response to subunit inactivated influenza vaccine. Study-wide points: The authors suggested that every seasonal influenza vaccination recruits few new T cells.

There are 16 residues in the CDR3. V was pared by 3 bases and J by 0 bases, with 6 bases of the junction left unmatched. Germline V gene data show CDR1 as ENHRY and CDR2 as SYGVKD. This receptor was obtained from a middle-aged man who received an inactivated influenza vaccine. Source: CD4+ T cells sorted from PBMCs, taken 5 days after vaccination. The chain carries TRBV10-3 and TRBJ2-7, with 9 bases that match TRBD1. The CDR3 spells CAISDHPGQGSYEQYF. DNA of the CDR3: TGTGCCATCAGTGATCACCCGGGACAGGGCTCCTACGAGCAGTACTTC.